This TCR beta chain was retrieved from a study of blood T cell repertoires in COVID-19. This table comes from immunoSEQ multiplex PCR, and its TCRdb copy is limited to in-frame clones, with some not included. This sample yields 250,000 to 350,000 clones, of which roughly 87% are seen a single time; 0.75% to 1% belongs to the top ten. The length of the CDR3 is 17 residues. V trimming: 0 bases; J trimming: 8 bases; junction bases outside the gene matches: 8. CDR1 SGDLS and CDR2 YYNGEE come from the germline V gene. Either two negative PCRs, clearance, or symptom resolution qualified Cohort 3 donors as recovered.

Sequenced sample: PBMCs or T cells enriched from blood (not recorded which). This clonotype originated in a woman in her twenties or thirties who had recovered from COVID-19. The rearrangement uses TRBV9 and TRBJ1-6, with TRBD1 identical over 10 bases. This chain's CDR3 is CASSVDGGTGEYSPLHF. CDR3 bases: TGTGCCAGCAGCGTAGACGGGGGGACAGGGGAGTATTCACCCCTCCACTTT.